This T cell receptor (beta chain) was observed in a study of shared clonotypes between healthy human individuals. The CDR3 has 13 residues. Germline lookup yields CDR1 SNHLY and CDR2 FYNNEI. Trimming stripped 7 bases from V and 3 bases from J, with 12 bases between. Assay used: immunoSEQ multiplex PCR; TCRdb lists only in-frame clones, some missing. The profile shows around 500,000 clones, 70% to 80% of them singletons. This sequence originates from a woman aged 40-49 years in good health. Some clones in this sample may be carry-over from other donors' samples. Input material: PBMCs. This rearrangement joins TRBV2 to TRBJ1-2; D not certain. The CDR3 DNA sequence: TGTGCCAGCACCGCGCTTGTTTACTATGGCTACACCTTC. Amino acid sequence: CASTALVYYGYTF.